The source of this TCR beta chain is a study of T cells after posttransplantation cyclophosphamide. Study results and limitations: Skin or GI-infiltrating T cells shared few TRB sequences with blood.

A remark on this clone: Its specificity is not known.

A marrow graft followed busulfan-fludarabine conditioning, with cyclophosphamide on days +3 and +4. Clones were read by immunoSEQ multiplex PCR, and TCRdb kept only the in-frame ones, dropping some. The sample includes around 6,000 clones, approximately 82% seen only once; the top ten take about 26%. The CDR3 contains 14 residues. Germline V gene data show CDR1 as SGDLS and CDR2 as YYNGEE. Trimming cost V 3 bases and J 2 bases; bases outside gene matches: 4. The TCR comes from a female patient aged 50-65 years who received an allogeneic stem cell transplant from a related donor, was CMV-positive, and had no GVHD. Some of the T cells may derive from the graft donor. This sequence joins TRBV9 and TRBJ2-7; 8 bases are shared with TRBD1. The sample was CD8+ T cells sorted from PBMCs, taken 1404 days after allogeneic stem cell transplant with posttransplant cyclophosphamide. CDR3 nucleotide sequence: TGTGCCAGCAGCGGACGACAGGGGCCCTACGAGCAGTACTTC. Its translation is CASSGRQGPYEQYF.